This T cell receptor beta chain came from a study of patients and donors after allogeneic stem cell transplantation. The sample holds a few counts of this clonotype. TCRdb re-derived calls from the RT-PCR reads in MiXCR, one entry per CDR3 protein. There are around 90,000 distinct CDR3 sequences in the sample; roughly 52% occur only once, and approximately 66% lies in the top ten. Germline lookup yields CDR1 SGHDT and CDR2 YYEEEE. The CDR3 length is 14 residues. V was trimmed by 6 bases and J by 2 bases, leaving 14 bases between them. The clonotype was recovered from a human donor who was either an allogeneic HSCT recipient or a stem cell or donor lymphocyte infusion donor (not recorded which). It is not recorded whose cells these are; they may come from a transplant donor. This chain uses TRBV5-6 with TRBJ1-1; D is undetermined. Sequenced material: blood, either unsorted or a sorted T cell fraction (not recorded which). CDR3 DNA sequence: TGTGCCAGCACCACCTCGCTCAGAAACACTGAAGCTTTCTTT. This codes for CASTTSLRNTEAFF.